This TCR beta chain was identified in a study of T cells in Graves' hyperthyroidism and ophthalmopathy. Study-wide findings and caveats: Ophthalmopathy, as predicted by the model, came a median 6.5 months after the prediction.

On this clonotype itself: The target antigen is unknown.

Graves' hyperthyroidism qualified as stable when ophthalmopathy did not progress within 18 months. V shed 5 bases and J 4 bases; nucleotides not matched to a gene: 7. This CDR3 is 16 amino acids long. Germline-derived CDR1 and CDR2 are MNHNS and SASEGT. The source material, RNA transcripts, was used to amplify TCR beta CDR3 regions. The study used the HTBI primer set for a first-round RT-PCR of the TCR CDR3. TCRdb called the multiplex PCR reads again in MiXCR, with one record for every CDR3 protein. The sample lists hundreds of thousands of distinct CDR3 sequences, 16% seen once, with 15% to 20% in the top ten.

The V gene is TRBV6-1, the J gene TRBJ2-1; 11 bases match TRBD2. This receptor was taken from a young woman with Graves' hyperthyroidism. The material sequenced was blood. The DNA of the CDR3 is TGTGCCAGCAGTCGACTAGCGGGGATCCGGTACAATGAGCAGTTCTTC. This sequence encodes CASSRLAGIRYNEQFF.